A selection of T cell receptor beta chains follows, all from one sample in a study of cytomegalovirus exposure and HLA in healthy donors. The protocol was immunoSEQ multiplex PCR, while the TCRdb copy is restricted to in-frame clones and leaves out a portion. Among 150,000 to 200,000 clones listed, around 68% were seen once. The sequenced material came from PBMCs. The receptors here all came from a man aged 25-40 years in good health and CMV-seropositive. Both conserved end residues are part of each CDR3. The D gene is left open where the match is weak. Not every row has a clone size; where given, it reads once, few, many or a size class.

size	D	V	J	CDR3	DNA
-	-	TRBV9	TRBJ2-7	CASSVDPGVREQYF	TGTGCCAGCAGCGTAGATCCGGGAGTAAGGGAGCAGTACTTC
-	TRBD1	TRBV29-1	TRBJ1-5	CSVEDGGQGHHLANQPQHF	TGCAGCGTTGAAGATGGGGGACAGGGACACCACTTGGCTAATCAGCCCCAGCATTTT
-	-	TRBV27	TRBJ2-7	CASSLTGTTGEQYF	TGTGCCAGCAGTTTAACAGGGACGACGGGGGAGCAGTACTTC
few	-	TRBV6-6	TRBJ1-5	CASRTTYSNQPQHF	TGTGCCAGCAGGACTACATATAGCAATCAGCCCCAGCATTTT
-	-	TRBV14	TRBJ2-7	CASSQTSPYEQYF	TGTGCCAGCAGCCAAACCAGTCCCTACGAGCAGTACTTC
-	TRBD1	TRBV6-5	TRBJ1-1	CASRMGQGGGAFF	TGTGCCAGCAGGATGGGACAGGGAGGGGGAGCTTTCTTT
-	-	TRBV21-1	TRBJ2-7	CASSLRKMQDREPYEQYF	TGTGCCAGCAGCCTCCGAAAAATGCAGGACAGGGAGCCCTACGAGCAGTACTTC
-	-	TRBV7-7	TRBJ2-6	CATGEGANVLTF	TGTGCCACCGGAGAGGGGGCCAACGTCCTGACTTTC
-	-	TRBV6-1	TRBJ2-1	CASSAPGDNEQFF	TGTGCCAGCAGTGCACCCGGGGACAATGAGCAGTTCTTC
-	-	TRBV28	TRBJ2-5	CASSLFRYQETQYF	TGTGCCAGCAGTTTATTCCGGTACCAAGAGACCCAGTACTTC
few	TRBD1	TRBV13	TRBJ1-4	CASSSRDRGGEKLFF	TGTGCCAGCAGCTCCCGGGACAGGGGTGGTGAAAAACTGTTTTTT
few	-	TRBV19	TRBJ1-2	CASSITGKTQGGYTF	TGTGCCAGTAGTATCACCGGGAAGACCCAAGGTGGCTACACCTTC
-	-	TRBV7-6	TRBJ2-5	CASSVSGTLGTQYF	TGTGCCAGCAGCGTATCCGGGACTCTAGGGACCCAGTACTTC
-	TRBD1	TRBV7-6	TRBJ2-1	CASSLDQGAREQFF	TGTGCCAGCAGCTTAGACCAGGGGGCGCGTGAGCAGTTCTTC
-	-	TRBV28	TRBJ2-2	CASSLGGTNTGELFF	TGTGCCAGCAGTCTGGGCGGGACGAACACCGGGGAGCTGTTTTTT
-	-	TRBV4-1	TRBJ2-7	CASSQRVPPSFYEQYF	TGCGCCAGCAGCCAGAGGGTCCCTCCCAGCTTCTACGAGCAGTACTTC